Given below is one T cell receptor beta chain in context. Germline V gene sequence: CDR1 LGHNA, CDR2 YSLEER. CDR3 length: 15 amino acids. V lost 4 bases to trimming and J lost 11 bases, with 23 bases between them. This sample is drawn from a study of T cell changes during pregnancy in multiple sclerosis. The protocol was immunoSEQ multiplex PCR, while the TCRdb copy is restricted to in-frame clones and leaves out a portion. The data hold under 30,000 clones, with about 86% observed a single time. This chain connects TRBV4-3 to TRBJ1-2; D is possibly TRBD1 (6 bases). Sample: CD4+ T cells from peripheral blood mononuclear cells, taken in the first trimester of pregnancy. The source is a female donor in good health, enrolled as a control in a pregnancy study. CDR3 amino acids: CASSPKHREGHFYTF. The CDR3 DNA reads as TGCGCCAGCAGCCCAAAACACAGGGAAGGGCATTTTTACACCTTC.